These 20 T cell receptor beta chains share one sample of origin, sequenced in a study of Graves' ophthalmopathy and Graves' hyperthyroidism. The TCR beta CDR3 regions underwent amplification from RNA transcripts. An opening RT-PCR round employed HTBI primers and preceded a second-round multiplex PCR. In TCRdb, the multiplex PCR reads were re-called with MiXCR into one record per CDR3 protein. Among around 1,000,000 distinct CDR3 sequences listed, roughly two fifths were seen once. The specimen sequenced was peripheral blood or thyroid tissue (not recorded which). Receptors were obtained from an adult man with Graves' hyperthyroidism.

The chain joins TRBV25-1 to TRBJ2-7; D possibly corresponds to TRBD1 (7 bases). From germline, CDR1 is MGHDK and CDR2 SYGVNS. The CDR3 runs to 14 residues. V was shortened by 4 bases and J by 4 bases, with 14 bases between the two germline ends. The DNA of the CDR3 is TGTGCCAGCAGTGGCGACCCAGGGGGGTACGAGCAGTACTTC. It encodes CASSGDPGGYEQYF.

The J gene is TRBJ2-7, the V gene TRBV6-7, with no clear D. TRBV6-7 is noted as an ORF with a role that remains uncertain. This CDR3 has 11 residues. Trimming cost V 5 bases and J 6 bases, with 8 bases left between them. CDR3 in DNA: TGTGCCAGCAGTGTACTTTTCGAGCAGTACTTC. This codes for CASSVLFEQYF.

This clonotype was counted ten times or more. CDR3 in DNA: TGTGCCAGCAGTTCGAGTCCGGGGACGGACTATAATTCACCCCTCCACTTT. It specifies CASSSSPGTDYNSPLHF. V usage is TRBV6-5 and J usage is TRBJ1-6, with TRBD1 as a possible D gene (5 bases). The V gene lost 4 bases and the J gene lost 3 bases, with 16 bases spanning the gap. This CDR3 comprises 17 residues. From germline, CDR1 is MNHEY and CDR2 SVGAGI.

This clonotype was recorded many times. This chain links TRBV19 with TRBJ2-7; D is perhaps TRBD1 (5 bases). The CDR3 extends over 12 amino acids. The germline V gene encodes CDR1 LNHDA and CDR2 SQIVND (reference sequence). The V gene lost 5 bases and the J gene lost 4 bases, with 9 bases spanning the gap. The CDR3 DNA reads TGTGCCAGTAGTGAAAGACAGTACGAGCAGTACTTC. Its translation: CASSERQYEQYF.

This clonotype has ten or more counts. One junction end does not reproduce the germline sequence, and a read error may be involved. The genes are TRBV2 and TRBJ1-1; D gene ambiguous. Germline CDR1 is SNHLY and CDR2 is FYNNEI. The CDR3 has 14 residues. The CDR3 here is CASGERGMNTEAFF. CDR3 bases: TGTGCCAGCGGTGAGCGGGGAATGAACACTGAAGCTTTCTTT.

This clonotype was seen a single time. The V gene is TRBV29-1, the J gene TRBJ2-5, with 10 bases that match TRBD1. The CDR3 has 14 residues. Germline assignment: CDR1 SQVTM and CDR2 ANQGSEA. V lost 3 bases, J lost 6 bases, and 7 bases stayed unmatched. CDR3 protein: CSVDPGQGRQTQYF. CDR3 bases: TGCAGCGTTGATCCGGGACAGGGGAGGCAGACCCAGTACTTC. Together with reference TRBV29-1 and TRBJ2-5, the CDR3 gives the full variable domain: SAVISQKPSRDICQRGTSLTIQCQVDSQVTMMFWYRQQPGQSLTLIATANQGSEATYESGFVIDKFPISRPNLTFSTLTVSNMSPEDSSIYLCSVDPGQGRQTQYFGPGTRLLVL.

CDR3: CASSMGGGASEKLFF. In DNA form, the CDR3 reads TGTGCCAGCAGCATGGGAGGGGGCGCGAGTGAAAAACTGTTTTTT. This chain uses TRBV7-9 with TRBJ1-4; 7 bases are shared with TRBD1. From germline, CDR1 is SEHNR and CDR2 FQNEAQ (reference sequence). The CDR3 has 15 residues. Losses at the gene ends were 5 bases for V and 7 bases for J; bases not matched to a gene: 10.

At least ten counts were recorded for this clonotype. The rearrangement uses TRBV10-3 and TRBJ2-7; 7 positions agree with TRBD1. Germline V gene data show CDR1 as ENHRY and CDR2 as SYGVKD. With 3 bases clipped from V and 3 bases from J, the junction kept 5 bases outside the gene matches. The length of the CDR3 is 14 residues. CDR3 protein: CAISDRGTSYEQYF. CDR3 DNA: TGTGCCATCAGTGACAGGGGGACAAGCTACGAGCAGTACTTC.

This clonotype was seen only a few times. The V call is TRBV6-5, the J call TRBJ1-1, with a tentative D call TRBD1 (6 bases). Looked up from germline, CDR1 is MNHEY and CDR2 is SVGAGI. V was shortened by 2 bases and J by 4 bases, with 11 bases between the two germline ends. The CDR3 has 14 amino acids. The CDR3 DNA is TGTGCCAGCAGTTACGGGGGACATTTCACTGAAGCTTTCTTT. Protein sequence: CASSYGGHFTEAFF.

As concerns this clonotype: At one boundary the junction diverges from the germline segment, which might be a read error. The V gene is TRBV20-1, the J gene TRBJ1-5; TRBD1 matches at 9 bases. Germline V gene lookup returns CDR1 DFQATT and CDR2 SNEGSKA (reference sequence). This CDR3 comprises 17 residues. CDR3 in DNA: TGCAGTGCTGGAGATTGGCGTCGGACAGGGGCCGCTCAGCCCCAGCATTTT. This codes for CSAGDWRRTGAAQPQHF.

Regarding this clonotype: A much bigger clone sits one base away, suggesting this may be a read error. The chain couples TRBV25-1 to TRBJ2-3; the match to TRBD2 covers 9 bases. Looked up from germline, CDR1 is MGHDK and CDR2 is SYGVNS. CDR3 size: 16 residues. With 6 bases clipped from V and 2 bases from J, the junction kept 9 bases outside the gene matches. The CDR3 DNA follows: TGTGCCAGCAGCCCCCATAGCGGGAGCAACACAGATACGCAGTATTTT. Amino acid sequence: CASSPHSGSNTDTQYF.

The rearrangement joins TRBV25-1 to TRBJ2-2, with D maybe TRBD2 (7 bases). V was trimmed by 8 bases and J by 6 bases, leaving 22 bases between them. This CDR3 contains 16 residues. Looked up from germline, CDR1 is MGHDK and CDR2 is SYGVNS. The CDR3 coding sequence is TGTGCCAGCTCAGGGGACTACACGACCTCGGCCGGGGAGCTGTTTTTT. As protein: CASSGDYTTSAGELFF.

This chain joins TRBV19 and TRBJ2-6; 12 bases fit TRBD1. Looked up from germline, CDR1 is LNHDA and CDR2 is SQIVND (reference sequence). Unmatched junction bases numbered 10, after V lost 5 bases and J lost 2 bases. The CDR3 loop spans 19 amino acids. This chain's CDR3 is CASSAGTGGPATGANVLTF. The CDR3, as DNA: TGTGCCAGTAGTGCCGGGACAGGGGGCCCGGCCACTGGGGCCAACGTCCTGACTTTC.

This clonotype was observed many times. The V and J genes are TRBV15 and TRBJ2-7; 8 nucleotides agree with TRBD1. This CDR3 has 16 residues. CDR1 LNHNV and CDR2 YYDKDF come from the germline V gene (reference sequence). V was pared by 0 bases and J by 0 bases, with 4 bases of the junction left unmatched. The chain's CDR3 is CATSREQGASSYEQYF. CDR3 nucleotides: TGTGCCACCAGCAGAGAGCAGGGGGCGTCCTCCTACGAGCAGTACTTC.

The chain joins TRBV7-9 to TRBJ1-6; no definite D call. The CDR3 length is 16 residues. Germline V gene data show CDR1 as SEHNR and CDR2 as FQNEAQ (reference sequence). With 2 bases removed from V and 7 bases from J, the gap between germline ends came to 15 bases. The CDR3 sequence is CASSLFRTGENSPLHF. The CDR3, as DNA: TGTGCCAGCAGCTTATTCAGGACCGGGGAAAATTCACCCCTCCACTTT. The full variable domain, with the rest looked up from reference TRBV7-9 and TRBJ1-6, is DTGVSQNPRHKITKRGQNVTFRCDPISEHNRLYWYRQTLGQGPEFLTYFQNEAQLEKSRLLSDRFSAERPKGSFSTLEIQRTEQGDSAMYLCASSLFRTGENSPLHFGNGTRLTVT.

This clonotype was recorded once. V usage is TRBV20-1 and J usage is TRBJ2-5, with 8 bases that match TRBD1. CDR3 length: 13 residues. V shed 6 bases, J shed 3 bases, and the junction held 6 bases outside the gene matches. The V gene's germline CDR1 is DFQATT and CDR2 SNEGSKA (reference sequence). The DNA of the CDR3 is TGCAGTGCCAGGGACAGGTTAAAAGAGACCCAGTACTTC. It is translated as CSARDRLKETQYF.

This clonotype has only a few counts. The rearrangement uses TRBV2 and TRBJ1-3; D is unresolved. The CDR3 is made up of 15 amino acids. Germline V gene data show CDR1 as SNHLY and CDR2 as FYNNEI. V lost 7 bases to trimming and J lost 0 bases, with 13 bases between them. The CDR3 loop is CASIYGRFSGNTIYF. The CDR3 DNA is TGTGCCAGCATTTATGGACGGTTCTCTGGAAACACCATATATTTT.

This clonotype was recorded only once. The chain is built from TRBV2 and TRBJ2-5; 8 bases are shared with TRBD1. The J segment lost 10 bases and the V segment lost 6 bases, leaving 7 bases of the junction unmatched. Germline CDR1 is SNHLY and CDR2 is FYNNEI. This CDR3 spans 12 amino acids. The CDR3 is CASRGTGGVQYF. CDR3 sequence (DNA): TGTGCCAGCAGGGGGACAGGAGGGGTCCAGTACTTC. The entire variable domain, with the rest obtained from reference TRBV2 and TRBJ2-5, is as follows: EPEVTQTPSHQVTQMGQEVILRCVPISNHLYFYWYRQILGQKVEFLVSFYNNEISEKSEIFDDQFSVERPDGSNFTLKIRSTKLEDSAMYFCASRGTGGVQYFGPGTRLLVL.

This clonotype was observed at least ten times. The chain has TRBV29-1 and TRBJ2-7; TRBD2 agrees at 9 bases. The CDR3 consists of 13 residues. Trimming took 4 bases from V and 4 from J; bases not matched to a gene: 5. Per germline, CDR1 SQVTM and CDR2 ANQGSEA. The CDR3 coding sequence is TGCAGCGTTGTTTCTAGCGGGACTTACGAGCAGTACTTC. Translated, it gives CSVVSSGTYEQYF.

This clonotype occurred many times. The chain employs TRBV3-1 and TRBJ2-5, with D perhaps TRBD1 (6 bases). Trimming cost V 2 bases and J 9 bases, with 7 bases left between them. CDR1 and CDR2 from the germline V gene are LGHDT and YNNKEL (reference sequence). This CDR3 has 11 residues. The CDR3 DNA reads as TGTGCCAGCAGCCAAAGGGGGTCCCAGTACTTC. Translating gives CASSQRGSQYF.